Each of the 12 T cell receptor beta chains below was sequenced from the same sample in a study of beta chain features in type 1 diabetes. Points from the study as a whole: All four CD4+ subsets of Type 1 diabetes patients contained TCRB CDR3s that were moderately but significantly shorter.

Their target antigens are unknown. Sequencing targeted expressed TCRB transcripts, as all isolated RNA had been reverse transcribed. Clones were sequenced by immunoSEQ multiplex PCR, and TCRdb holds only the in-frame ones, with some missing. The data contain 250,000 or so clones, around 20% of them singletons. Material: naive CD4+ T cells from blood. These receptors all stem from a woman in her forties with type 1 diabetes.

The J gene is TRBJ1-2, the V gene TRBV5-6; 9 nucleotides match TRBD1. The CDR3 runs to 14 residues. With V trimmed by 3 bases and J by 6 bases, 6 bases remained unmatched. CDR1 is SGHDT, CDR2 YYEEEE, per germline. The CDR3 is CASSSTGGRDGYTF. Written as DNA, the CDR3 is TGTGCCAGCAGCTCCACAGGGGGCCGAGATGGCTACACCTTC.

CDR3 DNA: TGTGCCAGCAGGGAGGGTCAGGACTATGGCTACACCTTC. Protein sequence: CASREGQDYGYTF. This chain connects TRBV28 to TRBJ1-2, with no clear D. CDR3 length: 13 amino acids. Germline V gene data show CDR1 as MDHEN and CDR2 as SYDVKM. Trimming stripped 6 bases from V and 3 bases from J, with 11 bases between.

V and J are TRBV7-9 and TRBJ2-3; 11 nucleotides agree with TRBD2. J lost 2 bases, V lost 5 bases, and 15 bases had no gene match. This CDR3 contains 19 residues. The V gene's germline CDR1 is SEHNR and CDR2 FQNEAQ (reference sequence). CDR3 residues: CASSIPARLAGTPTDTQYF. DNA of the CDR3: TGTGCCAGCAGCATCCCAGCCCGACTAGCGGGAACCCCCACAGATACGCAGTATTTT.

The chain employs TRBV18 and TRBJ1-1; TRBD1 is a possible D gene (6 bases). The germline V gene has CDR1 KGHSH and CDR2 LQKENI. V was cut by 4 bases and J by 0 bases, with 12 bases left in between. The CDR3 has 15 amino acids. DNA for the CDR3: TGTGCCAGCTCACTGGGTGGACAGCTGAACACTGAAGCTTTCTTT. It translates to CASSLGGQLNTEAFF.

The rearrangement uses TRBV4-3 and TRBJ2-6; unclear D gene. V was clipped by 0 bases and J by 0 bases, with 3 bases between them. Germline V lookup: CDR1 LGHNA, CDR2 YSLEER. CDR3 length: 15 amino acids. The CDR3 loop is CASSQDSSGANVLTF. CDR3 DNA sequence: TGCGCCAGCAGCCAAGATAGCTCTGGGGCCAACGTCCTGACTTTC.

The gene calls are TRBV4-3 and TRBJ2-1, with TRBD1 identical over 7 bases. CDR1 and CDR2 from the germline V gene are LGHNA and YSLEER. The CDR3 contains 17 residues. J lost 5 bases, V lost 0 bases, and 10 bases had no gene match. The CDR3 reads CASSQESTGHLHNEQFF. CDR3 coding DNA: TGCGCCAGCAGCCAAGAGTCGACAGGGCACCTCCACAATGAGCAGTTCTTC.

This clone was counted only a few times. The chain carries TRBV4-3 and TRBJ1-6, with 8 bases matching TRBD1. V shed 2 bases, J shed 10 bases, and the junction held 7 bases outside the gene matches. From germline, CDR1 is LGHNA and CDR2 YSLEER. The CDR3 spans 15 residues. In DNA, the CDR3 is TGCGCCAGCAGCCAAATTATGGACAGGGACTCACCCCTCCACTTT. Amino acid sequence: CASSQIMDRDSPLHF.

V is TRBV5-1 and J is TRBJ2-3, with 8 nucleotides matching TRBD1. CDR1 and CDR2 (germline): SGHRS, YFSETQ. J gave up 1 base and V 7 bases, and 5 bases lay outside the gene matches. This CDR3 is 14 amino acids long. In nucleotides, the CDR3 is TGCGCCAGCGCGCCGGGACAGGGCACAGATACGCAGTATTTT. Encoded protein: CASAPGQGTDTQYF.

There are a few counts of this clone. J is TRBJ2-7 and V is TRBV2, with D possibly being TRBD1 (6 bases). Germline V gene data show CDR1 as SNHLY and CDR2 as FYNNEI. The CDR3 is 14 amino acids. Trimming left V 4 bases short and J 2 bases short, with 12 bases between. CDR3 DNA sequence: TGTGCCAGCAGTGGTCGGGACACACCCTACGAGCAGTACTTC. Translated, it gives CASSGRDTPYEQYF.

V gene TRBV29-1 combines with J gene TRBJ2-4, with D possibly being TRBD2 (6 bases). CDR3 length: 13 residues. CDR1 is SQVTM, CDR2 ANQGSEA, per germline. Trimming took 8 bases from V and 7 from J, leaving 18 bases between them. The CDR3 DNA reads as TGCAGCCCCGATCGAGGGGCGGGGAACATTCAGTACTTC. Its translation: CSPDRGAGNIQYF.

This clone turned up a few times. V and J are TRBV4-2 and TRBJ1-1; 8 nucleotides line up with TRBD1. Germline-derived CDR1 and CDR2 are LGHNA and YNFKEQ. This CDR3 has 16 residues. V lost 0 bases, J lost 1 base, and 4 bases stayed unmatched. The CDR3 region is CASSQDQDRANTEAFF. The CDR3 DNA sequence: TGTGCCAGCAGCCAAGATCAGGACAGGGCGAACACTGAAGCTTTCTTT.

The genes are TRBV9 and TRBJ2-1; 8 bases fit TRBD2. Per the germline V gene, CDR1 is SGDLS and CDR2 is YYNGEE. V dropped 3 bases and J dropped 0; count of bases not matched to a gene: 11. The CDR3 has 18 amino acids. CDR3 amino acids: CASSARILAEGSYNEQFF. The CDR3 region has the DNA TGTGCCAGCAGCGCGCGAATACTAGCGGAGGGCTCCTACAATGAGCAGTTCTTC. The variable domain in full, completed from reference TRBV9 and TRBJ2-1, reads DSGVTQTPKHLITATGQRVTLRCSPRSGDLSVYWYQQSLDQGLQFLIQYYNGEERAKGNILERFSAQQFPDLHSELNLSSLELGDSALYFCASSARILAEGSYNEQFFGPGTRLTVL.